The 9 T cell receptor beta chains listed next were all sequenced from one sample in a study of identical twins. TCRdb re-analysed the 5' RACE reads in MiXCR, keeping a single row per CDR3 protein. The sample lists 240,000 or so distinct CDR3 sequences, roughly 7% seen once, with 3.5% to 4% in the top ten. This same sample was also taken into another study, of yellow fever vaccine responses in identical twins.

The sample comprised memory (CD45RO+) T cells sorted from blood. Every receptor here comes from a woman younger than 35 in good health.

This chain links TRBV20-1 with TRBJ2-7; TRBD2 matches at 12 bases. CDR1 DFQATT and CDR2 SNEGSKA come from the germline V gene (reference sequence). CDR3 length: 14 residues. V lost 5 bases to trimming and J lost 3 bases; unmatched junction nucleotides: 5. CDR3 loop: CSAGGLAGFYEQYF. The DNA for the CDR3 is TGCAGTGCTGGGGGACTAGCGGGTTTCTACGAGCAGTACTTC.

The CDR3 protein is CASSSPLASGRVEQYF. As DNA, the CDR3 is TGTGCCAGCAGTTCACCCTTGGCTAGCGGGAGAGTCGAGCAGTACTTC. The rearrangement joins TRBV27 to TRBJ2-7; TRBD2 matches at 10 bases. Trimming removed 4 bases from V and 6 bases from J; junction bases left unmatched: 12. This CDR3 is 16 amino acids long. Per the germline V gene, CDR1 is MNHEY and CDR2 is SMNVEV (reference sequence).

This clonotype was seen many times. This rearrangement joins TRBV4-1 to TRBJ2-1; D gene ambiguous. The V gene's germline CDR1 is MGHRA and CDR2 YSYEKL. The CDR3 sequence is 18 residues long. V was shortened by 0 bases and J by 2 bases, with 17 bases between the two germline ends. CDR3 sequence: CASSQDLIRALTYNEQFF. In DNA, the CDR3 is TGCGCCAGCAGCCAAGATTTGATACGGGCTCTAACCTACAATGAGCAGTTCTTC.

V is TRBV5-1 and J is TRBJ1-2; D is unclear. CDR1 is SGHRS and CDR2 is YFSETQ in the germline V gene. V was trimmed by 3 bases and J by 6 bases, leaving 9 bases between them. The CDR3 spans 12 residues. The CDR3 nucleotides read TGCGCCAGCAGCTCAAACAAGGATGGCTACACCTTC. It translates to CASSSNKDGYTF.

In this sample, this clonotype turned up a few times. This rearrangement joins TRBV18 to TRBJ2-2; D is perhaps TRBD2 (6 bases). Germline CDR1 and CDR2: KGHSH and LQKENI. V was cut by 3 bases and J by 3 bases, with 11 bases left in between. The CDR3 runs 15 residues. The CDR3 here is CASSPPGRHTGELFF. CDR3 nucleotides: TGTGCCAGCTCACCTCCAGGGAGGCACACCGGGGAGCTGTTTTTT.

This clonotype has only a few counts. V is TRBV29-1 and J is TRBJ2-1; possible D gene TRBD2, 5 bases. The length of the CDR3 is 12 residues. The V and J ends lost 2 bases and 7 bases respectively, with 9 bases between them. CDR1 SQVTM and CDR2 ANQGSEA come from the germline V gene. As DNA, the CDR3 is TGCAGCGTTGAAAGGAGGCCTAATGAGCAGTTCTTC. Amino acid sequence: CSVERRPNEQFF.

This clonotype has only a few counts. This chain joins TRBV5-4 and TRBJ2-3, with 12 bases that match TRBD2. Germline trimming cut 3 bases from V and 6 bases from J; bases unmatched to any gene: 11. Germline CDR1 SGHNT, CDR2 YYREEE (reference sequence). This CDR3 region has 17 residues. CDR3 in amino acids: CASSSPQTSGRPDTQYF. The CDR3 coding sequence is TGTGCCAGCAGCTCTCCTCAGACTAGCGGGAGACCGGATACGCAGTATTTT.

J is TRBJ1-1 and V is TRBV2; D call uncertain. This CDR3 spans 13 amino acids. V gave up 2 bases and J gave up 11 bases, with 15 bases separating them. Germline V gene lookup returns CDR1 SNHLY and CDR2 FYNNEI. The CDR3 loop reads CASSERVPTRAFF. In DNA, the CDR3 is TGTGCCAGCAGTGAACGAGTCCCAACGCGGGCTTTCTTT.

The V call is TRBV6-1, the J call TRBJ2-7; 7 bases line up with TRBD1. With 5 bases clipped from V and 6 bases from J, the junction kept 10 bases outside the gene matches. CDR1 and CDR2 from the germline V gene are MNHNS and SASEGT. The CDR3 is 14 residues long. The CDR3 nucleotides are TGTGCCAGCAGTCATAGGACAGGCGCTGGCGAGCAGTACTTC. Protein product: CASSHRTGAGEQYF.